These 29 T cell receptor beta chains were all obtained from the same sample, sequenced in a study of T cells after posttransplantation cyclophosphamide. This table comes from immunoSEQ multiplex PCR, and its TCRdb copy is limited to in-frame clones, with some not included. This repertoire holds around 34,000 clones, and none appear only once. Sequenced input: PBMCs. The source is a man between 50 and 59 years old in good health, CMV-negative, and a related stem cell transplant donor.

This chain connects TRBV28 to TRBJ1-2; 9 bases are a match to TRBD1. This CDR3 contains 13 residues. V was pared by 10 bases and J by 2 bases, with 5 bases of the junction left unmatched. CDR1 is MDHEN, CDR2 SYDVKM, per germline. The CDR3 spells CAIGDRGNYGYTF. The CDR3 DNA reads TGTGCCATCGGAGACAGGGGGAACTATGGCTACACCTTC.

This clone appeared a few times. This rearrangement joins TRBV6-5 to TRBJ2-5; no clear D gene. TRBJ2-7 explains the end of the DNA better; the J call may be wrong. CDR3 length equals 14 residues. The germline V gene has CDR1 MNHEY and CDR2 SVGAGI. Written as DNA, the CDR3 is TGTGCCAGCAGTTACCAGCGTCGGTCTCTCGAGCAGTACTTC. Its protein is CASSYQRRSLEQYF.

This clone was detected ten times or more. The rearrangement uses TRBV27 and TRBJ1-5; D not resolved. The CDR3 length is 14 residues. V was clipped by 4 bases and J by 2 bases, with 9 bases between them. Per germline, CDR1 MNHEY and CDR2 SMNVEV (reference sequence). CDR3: CASSWAGGNQPQHF. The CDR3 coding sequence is TGTGCCAGCAGTTGGGCGGGTGGCAATCAGCCCCAGCATTTT.

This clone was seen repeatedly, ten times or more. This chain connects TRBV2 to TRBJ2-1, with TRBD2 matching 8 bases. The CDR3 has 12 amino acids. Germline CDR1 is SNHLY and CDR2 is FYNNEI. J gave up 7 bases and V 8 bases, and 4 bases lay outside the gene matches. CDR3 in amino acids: CASFGTSNEQFF. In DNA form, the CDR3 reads TGTGCCAGCTTTGGGACTAGTAATGAGCAGTTCTTC.

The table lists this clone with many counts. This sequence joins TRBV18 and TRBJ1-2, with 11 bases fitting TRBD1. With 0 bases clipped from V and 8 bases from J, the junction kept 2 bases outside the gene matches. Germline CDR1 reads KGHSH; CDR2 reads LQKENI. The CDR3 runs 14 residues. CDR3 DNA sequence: TGTGCCAGCTCACCACCGGGACAGGGGGAAGGCTACACCTTC. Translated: CASSPPGQGEGYTF.

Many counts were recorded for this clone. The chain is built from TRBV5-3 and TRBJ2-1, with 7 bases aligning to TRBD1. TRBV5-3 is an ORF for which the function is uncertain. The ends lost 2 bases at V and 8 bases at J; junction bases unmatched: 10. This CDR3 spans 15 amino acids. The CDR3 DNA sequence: TGTGCCAGAAGCTTACAGAGAGAGGGGGCCTATGAGCAGTTCTTC. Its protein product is CARSLQREGAYEQFF.

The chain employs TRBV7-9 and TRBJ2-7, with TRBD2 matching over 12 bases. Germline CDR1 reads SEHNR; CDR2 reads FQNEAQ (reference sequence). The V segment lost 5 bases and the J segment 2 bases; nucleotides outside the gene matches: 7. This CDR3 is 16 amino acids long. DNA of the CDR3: TGTGCCAGCAGCGGAGAGACTAGCGGGGGAGCCTACGAGCAGTACTTC. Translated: CASSGETSGGAYEQYF.

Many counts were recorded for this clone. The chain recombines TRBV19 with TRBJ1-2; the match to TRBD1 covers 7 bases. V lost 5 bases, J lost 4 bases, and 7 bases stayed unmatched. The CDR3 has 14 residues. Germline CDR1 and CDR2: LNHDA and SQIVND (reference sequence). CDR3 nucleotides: TGTGCCAGTAGTCCCACAGGGGAAGTCTATGGCTACACCTTC. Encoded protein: CASSPTGEVYGYTF.

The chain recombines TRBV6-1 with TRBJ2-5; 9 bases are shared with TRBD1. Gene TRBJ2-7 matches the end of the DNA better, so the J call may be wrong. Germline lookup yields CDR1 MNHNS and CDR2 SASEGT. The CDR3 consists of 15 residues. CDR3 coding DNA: TGTGCCAGCAGTGAAGCGTGGGGACAGGGATACGAGCAGTACTTC. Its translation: CASSEAWGQGYEQYF.

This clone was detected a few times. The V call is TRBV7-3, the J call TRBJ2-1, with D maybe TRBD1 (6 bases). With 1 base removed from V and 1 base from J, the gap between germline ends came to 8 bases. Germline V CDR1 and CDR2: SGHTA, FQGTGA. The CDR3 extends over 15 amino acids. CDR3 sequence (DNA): TGTGCCAGCAGCTTAAACAGGGTATCCTACAATGAGCAGTTCTTC. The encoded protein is CASSLNRVSYNEQFF.

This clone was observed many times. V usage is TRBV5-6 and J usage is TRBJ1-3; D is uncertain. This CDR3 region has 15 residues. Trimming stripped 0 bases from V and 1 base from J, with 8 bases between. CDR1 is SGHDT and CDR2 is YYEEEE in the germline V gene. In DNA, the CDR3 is TGTGCCAGCAGCTTGGGACTGGAGTCTGGAAACACCATATATTTT. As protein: CASSLGLESGNTIYF.

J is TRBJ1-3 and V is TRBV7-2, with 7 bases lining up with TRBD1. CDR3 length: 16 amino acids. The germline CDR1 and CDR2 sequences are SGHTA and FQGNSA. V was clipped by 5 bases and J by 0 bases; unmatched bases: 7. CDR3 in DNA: TGTGCCAGCAGCCCGGCCGGGACAGCCTCTGGAAACACCATATATTTT. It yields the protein CASSPAGTASGNTIYF.

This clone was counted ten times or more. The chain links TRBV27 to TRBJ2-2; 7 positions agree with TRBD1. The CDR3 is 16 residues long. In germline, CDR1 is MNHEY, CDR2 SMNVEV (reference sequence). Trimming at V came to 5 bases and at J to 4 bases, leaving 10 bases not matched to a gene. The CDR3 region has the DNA TGTGCCAGCAGTCCCAGGGGGACCCGGAGCACCGGGGAGCTGTTTTTT. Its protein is CASSPRGTRSTGELFF.

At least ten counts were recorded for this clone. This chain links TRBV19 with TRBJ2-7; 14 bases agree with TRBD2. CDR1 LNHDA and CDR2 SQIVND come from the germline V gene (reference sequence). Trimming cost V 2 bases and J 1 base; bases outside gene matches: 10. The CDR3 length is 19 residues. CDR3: CASSIFETSGGEGSYEQYF. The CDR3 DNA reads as TGTGCCAGTAGTATATTCGAGACTAGCGGGGGGGAAGGGTCCTACGAGCAGTACTTC.

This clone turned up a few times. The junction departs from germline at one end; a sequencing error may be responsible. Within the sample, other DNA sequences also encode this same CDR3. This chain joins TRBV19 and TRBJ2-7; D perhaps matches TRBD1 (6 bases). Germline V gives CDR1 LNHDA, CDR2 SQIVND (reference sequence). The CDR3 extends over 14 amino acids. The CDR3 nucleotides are TGCGCCAGTAGTAAAGACAAGGGGGCCTACGAGCAGTACTTC. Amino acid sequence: CASSKDKGAYEQYF.

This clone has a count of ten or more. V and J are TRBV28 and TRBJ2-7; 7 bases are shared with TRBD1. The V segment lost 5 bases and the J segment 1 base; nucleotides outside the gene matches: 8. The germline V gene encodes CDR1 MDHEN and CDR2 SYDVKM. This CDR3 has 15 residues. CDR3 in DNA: TGTGCCAGCAGTGCAGCCGGGACAGTTTCCTACGAGCAGTACTTC. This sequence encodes CASSAAGTVSYEQYF. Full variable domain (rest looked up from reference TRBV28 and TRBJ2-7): DVKVTQSSRYLVKRTGEKVFLECVQDMDHENMFWYRQDPGLGLRLIYFSYDVKMKEKGDIPEGYSVSREKKERFSLILESASTNQTSMYLCASSAAGTVSYEQYFGPGTRLTVT.

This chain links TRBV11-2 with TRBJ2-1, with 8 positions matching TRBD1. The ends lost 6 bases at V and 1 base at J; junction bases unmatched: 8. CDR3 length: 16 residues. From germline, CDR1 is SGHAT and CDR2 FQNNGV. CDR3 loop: CASRSDRGGSYNEQFF. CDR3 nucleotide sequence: TGTGCCAGCAGATCAGACAGGGGCGGGTCCTACAATGAGCAGTTCTTC.

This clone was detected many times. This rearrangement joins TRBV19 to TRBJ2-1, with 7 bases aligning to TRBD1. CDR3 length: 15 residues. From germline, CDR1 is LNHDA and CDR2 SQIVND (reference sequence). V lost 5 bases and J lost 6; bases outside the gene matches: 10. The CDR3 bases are TGTGCCAGTAGTTTCGAGGGGGCGTCGAGCAATGAGCAGTTCTTC. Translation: CASSFEGASSNEQFF. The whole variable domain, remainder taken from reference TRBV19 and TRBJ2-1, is DGGITQSPKYLFRKEGQNVTLSCEQNLNHDAMYWYRQDPGQGLRLIYYSQIVNDFQKGDIAEGYSVSREKKESFPLTVTSAQKNPTAFYLCASSFEGASSNEQFFGPGTRLTVL.

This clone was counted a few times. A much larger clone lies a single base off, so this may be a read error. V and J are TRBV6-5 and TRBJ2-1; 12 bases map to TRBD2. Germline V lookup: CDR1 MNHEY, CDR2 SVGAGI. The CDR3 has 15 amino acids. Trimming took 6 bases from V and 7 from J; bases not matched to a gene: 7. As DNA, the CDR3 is TGTGCCAGCAGGCGGACTAGCGGGGTCCGGAATGAGCAGTTCTTC. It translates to CASRRTSGVRNEQFF.

The CDR3 loop reads CASSFWSGKGLYEQYF. CDR3 nucleotides: TGTGCCAGCAGCTTTTGGTCCGGAAAGGGGCTCTACGAGCAGTACTTC. This chain links TRBV5-6 with TRBJ2-7, with D perhaps matching TRBD1 (5 bases). Germline V lookup: CDR1 SGHDT, CDR2 YYEEEE. The CDR3 totals 16 residues. V was cut by 2 bases and J by 3 bases, with 18 bases left in between.

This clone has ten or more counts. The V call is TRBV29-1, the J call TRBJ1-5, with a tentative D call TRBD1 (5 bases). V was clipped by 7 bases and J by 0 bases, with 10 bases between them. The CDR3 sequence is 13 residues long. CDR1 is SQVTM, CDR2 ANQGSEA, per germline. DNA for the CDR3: TGCAGCGGATTGACAGATAGCAATCAGCCCCAGCATTTT. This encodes CSGLTDSNQPQHF.

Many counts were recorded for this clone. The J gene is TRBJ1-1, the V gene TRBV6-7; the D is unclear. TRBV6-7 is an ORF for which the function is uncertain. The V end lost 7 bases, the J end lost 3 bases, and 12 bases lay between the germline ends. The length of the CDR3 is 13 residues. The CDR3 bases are TGTGCCAGCACCAAAATCGGGGACACTGAAGCTTTCTTT. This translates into CASTKIGDTEAFF.

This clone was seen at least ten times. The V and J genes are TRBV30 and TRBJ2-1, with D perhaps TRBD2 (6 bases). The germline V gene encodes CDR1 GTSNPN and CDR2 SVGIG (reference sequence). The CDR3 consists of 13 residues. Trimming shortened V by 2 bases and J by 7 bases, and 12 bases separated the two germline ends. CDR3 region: CAWSKLAKNEQFF. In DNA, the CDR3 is TGTGCCTGGAGTAAACTAGCTAAGAATGAGCAGTTCTTC.

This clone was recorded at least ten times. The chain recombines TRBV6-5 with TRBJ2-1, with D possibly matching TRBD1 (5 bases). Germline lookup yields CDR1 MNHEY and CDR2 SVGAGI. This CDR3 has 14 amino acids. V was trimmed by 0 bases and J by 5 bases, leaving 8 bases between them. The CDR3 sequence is CASSYSEGDNEQFF. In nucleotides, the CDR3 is TGTGCCAGCAGTTACTCCGAAGGGGACAATGAGCAGTTCTTC.

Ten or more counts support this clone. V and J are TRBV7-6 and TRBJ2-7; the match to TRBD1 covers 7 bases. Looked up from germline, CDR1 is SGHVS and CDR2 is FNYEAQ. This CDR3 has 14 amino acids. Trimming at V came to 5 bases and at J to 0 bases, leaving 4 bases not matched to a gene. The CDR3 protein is CASSPDRSSYEQYF. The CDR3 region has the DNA TGTGCCAGCAGCCCGGACAGGAGCTCCTACGAGCAGTACTTC.

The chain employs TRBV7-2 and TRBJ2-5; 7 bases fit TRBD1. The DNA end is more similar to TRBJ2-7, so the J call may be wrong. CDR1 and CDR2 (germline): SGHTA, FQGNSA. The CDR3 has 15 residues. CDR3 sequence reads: CASSLSPRGSYEQYF. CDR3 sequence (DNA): TGTGCCAGCAGCTTATCCCCCAGGGGGTCCTACGAGCAGTACTTC.

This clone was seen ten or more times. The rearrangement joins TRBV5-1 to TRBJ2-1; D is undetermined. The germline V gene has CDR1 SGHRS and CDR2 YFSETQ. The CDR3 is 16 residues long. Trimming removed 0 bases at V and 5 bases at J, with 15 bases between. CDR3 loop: CASSLGHPRSNNEQFF. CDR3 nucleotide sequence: TGCGCCAGCAGCTTGGGTCACCCCAGATCAAACAATGAGCAGTTCTTC.

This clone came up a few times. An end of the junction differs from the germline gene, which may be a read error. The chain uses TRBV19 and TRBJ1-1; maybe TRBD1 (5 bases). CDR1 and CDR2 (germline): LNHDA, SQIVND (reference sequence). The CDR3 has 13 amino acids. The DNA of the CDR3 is TGTGCCAGTAGTATCCATGGGGGGGGTCAAGCTTCCTTT. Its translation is CASSIHGGGQASF.

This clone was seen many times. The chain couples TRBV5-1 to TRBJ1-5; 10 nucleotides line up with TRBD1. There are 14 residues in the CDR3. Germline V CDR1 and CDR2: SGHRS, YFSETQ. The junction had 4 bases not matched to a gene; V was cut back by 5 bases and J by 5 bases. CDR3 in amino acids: CASRDGTGDQPQHF. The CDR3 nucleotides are TGCGCCAGCAGAGACGGGACAGGGGATCAGCCCCAGCATTTT. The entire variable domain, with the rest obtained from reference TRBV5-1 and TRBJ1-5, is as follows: KAGVTQTPRYLIKTRGQQVTLSCSPISGHRSVSWYQQTPGQGLQFLFEYFSETQRNKGNFPGRFSGRQFSNSRSEMNVSTLELGDSALYLCASRDGTGDQPQHFGDGTRLSIL.